Each of the 27 T cell receptor beta chains below was sequenced from the same sample in a study of early T cells in non-severe SARS-CoV-2 infection. TCRdb used MiXCR to reprocess the 5' RACE reads, holding one entry per CDR3 protein. There are around 50,000 distinct CDR3 sequences in the sample; roughly 5.9% occur only once, and around 4.3% lies in the top ten. Sequencing was done on a sample of whole blood. The receptors stem from an adult who was a healthcare worker with PCR-confirmed SARS-CoV-2 infection or an uninfected control (not recorded which).

This clonotype has a count of ten or more. The rearrangement links TRBV4-2 to TRBJ1-3; 8 bases are shared with TRBD1. This CDR3 has 15 amino acids. CDR1 is LGHNA, CDR2 YNFKEQ, per germline. Trimming removed 2 bases from V and 4 bases from J; junction bases left unmatched: 4. The CDR3 loop reads CASSQPRTGGNTIYF. The CDR3 DNA follows: TGTGCCAGCAGCCAACCCCGGACAGGGGGAAACACCATATATTTT.

This clonotype was counted many times. The V and J genes are TRBV30 and TRBJ2-1; perhaps TRBD2 as D (6 bases). From germline, CDR1 is GTSNPN and CDR2 SVGIG (reference sequence). The CDR3 runs to 14 residues. Between the trimmed V and J ends, which lost 4 bases and 9 bases, there was a span of 19 bases. The CDR3 nucleotides are TGTGCCTGGATGTGGAGTGGAGGGGCAGGTGAGCAGTTCTTC. Its protein is CAWMWSGGAGEQFF. Full variable domain (missing parts from reference TRBV30 and TRBJ2-1): SQTIHQWPATLVQPVGSPLSLECTVEGTSNPNLYWYRQAAGRGLQLLFYSVGIGQISSEVPQNLSASRPQDRQFILSSKKLLLSDSGFYLCAWMWSGGAGEQFFGPGTRLTVL.

The rearrangement joins TRBV20-1 to TRBJ1-5; maybe TRBD1 (5 bases). Germline V gene data show CDR1 as DFQATT and CDR2 as SNEGSKA (reference sequence). Trimming shortened V by 3 bases and J by 6 bases, and 15 bases separated the two germline ends. CDR3 length: 14 residues. The CDR3 coding sequence is TGCAGTGCTAGGGACGGGAACGGGGGTCAGCCCCAGCATTTT. As protein: CSARDGNGGQPQHF.

This clonotype has at least ten counts. Here the CDR3 reads CSAGDNTNTGELFF. The CDR3 nucleotides read TGCAGCGCCGGGGACAATACGAACACCGGGGAGCTGTTTTTT. The chain has TRBV29-1 and TRBJ2-2; D perhaps matches TRBD1 (6 bases). The length of the CDR3 is 14 residues. The ends were cut back, 7 bases at V and 0 bases at J, with 12 bases in the middle. The V gene's germline CDR1 is SQVTM and CDR2 ANQGSEA.

The chain has TRBV7-9 and TRBJ2-7; D remains unclear. Germline V CDR1 and CDR2: SEHNR, FQNEAQ (reference sequence). The CDR3 is 13 residues long. V lost 3 bases to trimming and J lost 5 bases, with 11 bases between them. CDR3 DNA sequence: TGTGCCAGCAGCTTCCGGGCCGGTCACGAGCAGTACTTC. Translation: CASSFRAGHEQYF.

In this sample, this clonotype turned up many times. V is TRBV11-2 and J is TRBJ2-1; D might be TRBD1 (6 bases). The V gene lost 0 bases and the J gene lost 7 bases, with 10 bases spanning the gap. The germline V gene has CDR1 SGHAT and CDR2 FQNNGV. The CDR3 sequence is 14 residues long. CDR3 in amino acids: CASSLDPGENEQFF. The DNA for the CDR3 is TGTGCCAGCAGCTTAGACCCAGGGGAAAATGAGCAGTTCTTC. The whole variable domain, filled in from reference TRBV11-2 and TRBJ2-1, reads EAGVAQSPRYKIIEKRQSVAFWCNPISGHATLYWYQQILGQGPKLLIQFQNNGVVDDSQLPKDRFSAERLKGVDSTLKIQPAKLEDSAVYLCASSLDPGENEQFFGPGTRLTVL.

This chain connects TRBV20-1 to TRBJ2-1; TRBD2 agrees at 15 bases. Germline V gives CDR1 DFQATT, CDR2 SNEGSKA (reference sequence). Trimming cost V 8 bases and J 3 bases; bases outside gene matches: 5. CDR3 size: 15 residues. CDR3 nucleotide sequence: TGCAGTTCACCGGGACTAGCGGGAGGCTACAATGAGCAGTTCTTC. Residues: CSSPGLAGGYNEQFF.

This clonotype was seen repeatedly, ten times or more. The J gene is TRBJ1-1, the V gene TRBV6-2 or TRBV6-3; 9 nucleotides align to TRBD1. The germline CDR1 and CDR2 sequences are MNHEY and SVGEGT. The CDR3 spans 12 residues. The trim removed 0 bases at V and 14 bases at J, leaving 4 bases unmatched. Here the CDR3 DNA reads TGTGCCAGCAGTTACTCCGGGACAGGGTTCTTCTTT. As protein: CASSYSGTGFFF.

This clonotype was picked up many times. The chain has TRBV20-1 and TRBJ1-1, with TRBD1 identical over 9 bases. Looked up from germline, CDR1 is DFQATT and CDR2 is SNEGSKA (reference sequence). Germline trimming cut 4 bases from V and 4 bases from J; bases unmatched to any gene: 4. The CDR3 has 13 residues. CDR3 bases: TGCAGTGCTACCCGGGACAGGGTCACTGAAGCTTTCTTT. Translating gives CSATRDRVTEAFF.

The V call is TRBV6-2 or TRBV6-3, the J call TRBJ1-5; a weak D match, TRBD1 (6 bases). The CDR3 consists of 13 residues. CDR1 and CDR2 from the germline V gene are MNHEY and SVGEGT. V shed 2 bases and J shed 5 bases, with 7 bases lying between them. Written as DNA, the CDR3 is TGTGCCAGCAGTTACGGGGGCCATCAGCCCCAGCATTTT. Translated: CASSYGGHQPQHF.

The chain is built from TRBV3-1 and TRBJ2-5; TRBD1 matches at 7 bases. Germline lookup yields CDR1 LGHDT and CDR2 YNNKEL (reference sequence). After removal of 1 base from V and 5 bases from J, the junction contained 4 bases not matched to a gene. The CDR3 has 14 amino acids. The CDR3 protein is CASSQVNRGETQYF. CDR3 nucleotide sequence: TGTGCCAGCAGCCAAGTCAACAGGGGCGAGACCCAGTACTTC.

This clonotype has ten or more counts. This chain links TRBV28 with TRBJ1-3; possibly TRBD1 for D (5 bases). The CDR3 covers 15 residues. Trimming left V 5 bases short and J 0 bases short, with 11 bases between. The V gene's germline CDR1 is MDHEN and CDR2 SYDVKM. This CDR3 reads CASSRQGRSGNTIYF. The CDR3 DNA reads TGTGCCAGCAGTCGCCAGGGCCGCTCTGGAAACACCATATATTTT.

This clonotype is classed as medium-sized (0.01 to 0.1%). The chain couples TRBV9 to TRBJ2-3; 8 nucleotides agree with TRBD2. Trimming took 6 bases from V and 8 from J; bases not matched to a gene: 8. This CDR3 spans 13 amino acids. Germline V lookup: CDR1 SGDLS, CDR2 YYNGEE. The CDR3 reads CASIGAGETTQYF. The CDR3 DNA is TGTGCCAGCATAGGAGCGGGAGAGACTACGCAGTATTTT.

This clonotype has at least ten counts. The V and J genes are TRBV29-1 and TRBJ1-2, with no clear D. The CDR3 runs 15 residues. V gave up 5 bases and J gave up 4 bases, with 20 bases separating them. Germline CDR1 reads SQVTM; CDR2 reads ANQGSEA. CDR3 nucleotide sequence: TGCAGCGTTCAGCGCCGGACGGAGGGAAGCTATGGCTACACCTTC. Its protein product is CSVQRRTEGSYGYTF.

This clonotype was detected ten times or more. V is TRBV5-5 and J is TRBJ1-4; D ambiguous. Between the trimmed V and J ends, which lost 2 bases and 5 bases, there was a span of 10 bases. There are 14 residues in the CDR3. In germline, CDR1 is SGHKS, CDR2 YYEKEE (reference sequence). CDR3 DNA sequence: TGTGCCAGCAGCTTCCGGATGGGAAATGAAAAACTGTTTTTT. This sequence encodes CASSFRMGNEKLFF.

This clonotype was seen only a few times. The chain employs TRBV2 and TRBJ2-4, with D maybe TRBD1 (6 bases). Germline lookup yields CDR1 SNHLY and CDR2 FYNNEI. The CDR3 spans 13 residues. With 4 bases removed from V and 6 bases from J, the gap between germline ends came to 10 bases. CDR3 coding DNA: TGTGCCAGCAGTGGGGGCAGGGGAAACATTCAGTACTTC. Protein sequence: CASSGGRGNIQYF.

This clonotype showed up just a few times. V usage is TRBV9 and J usage is TRBJ2-7; no definite D call. Trimming took 4 bases from V and 0 from J, leaving 14 bases between them. The CDR3 sequence is 15 residues long. Germline V lookup: CDR1 SGDLS, CDR2 YYNGEE. DNA of the CDR3: TGTGCCAGCAGCCCTCCTTCGGGCGGCTCCTACGAGCAGTACTTC. Translation gives CASSPPSGGSYEQYF.

This clonotype was seen many times. The chain recombines TRBV30 with TRBJ2-5; D tentatively reads TRBD1 or TRBD2 (5 bases each). The germline gives CDR1 GTSNPN, CDR2 SVGIG (reference sequence). This CDR3 spans 11 amino acids. Trimming cost V 4 bases and J 7 bases, with 10 bases left between them. The DNA for the CDR3 is TGTGCCTGGAAGGGGACGGGGACCCAGTACTTC. Its protein is CAWKGTGTQYF.

This clonotype has ten or more counts. The chain joins TRBV14 to TRBJ2-7; no clear D. Germline CDR1 and CDR2: SGHDN and FVKESK. The CDR3 spans 11 residues. V was pared by 1 base and J by 9 bases, with 7 bases between. The DNA for the CDR3 is TGTGCCAGCAGCCAAGGGGCTGCGCAGTACTTC. Residues: CASSQGAAQYF.

Of note for this clonotype: A read error is possible here, since a much larger clone lies one base away. The rearrangement joins TRBV6-6 to TRBJ1-2, with TRBD1 matching 8 bases. The CDR3 totals 13 residues. Unmatched junction bases numbered 5, after V lost 8 bases and J lost 3 bases. The V gene's germline CDR1 is MNHNY and CDR2 SVGAGI (reference sequence). CDR3 in DNA: TGTGCCAGCGGTAAGACAGGGGACTATGGCTACACCTTC. Its protein is CASGKTGDYGYTF.

A few counts support this clonotype. This chain connects TRBV19 to TRBJ1-5, with 8 bases lining up with TRBD1. V gave up 1 base and J gave up 1 base; unmatched junction bases: 3. CDR3 size: 16 residues. Germline loops: CDR1 LNHDA, CDR2 SQIVND (reference sequence). CDR3 bases: TGTGCCAGTAGTATAGGGACAGGGCGCAGCAATCAGCCCCAGCATTTT. It translates to CASSIGTGRSNQPQHF.

At least ten counts were recorded for this clonotype. J is TRBJ1-1 and V is TRBV11-3; no clear D. Germline values: CDR1 SGHNT, CDR2 YENEEA. The ends were cut back, 1 base at V and 0 bases at J, with 6 bases in the middle. The CDR3 covers 14 residues. CDR3 region: CASSLGGMNTEAFF. The CDR3 DNA reads as TGTGCCAGCAGCTTAGGCGGCATGAACACTGAAGCTTTCTTT.

This clonotype was observed many times. This chain joins TRBV6-5 and TRBJ1-3; D remains unclear. This CDR3 contains 15 residues. The germline V and J ends were trimmed by 7 bases and 0 bases, with 13 bases remaining between them. Germline-derived CDR1 and CDR2 are MNHEY and SVGAGI. CDR3 sequence (DNA): TGTGCCAGCACTGGACGGGGAGTCTCTGGAAACACCATATATTTT. Its protein is CASTGRGVSGNTIYF.

Only a few counts were recorded for this clonotype. J is TRBJ2-1 and V is TRBV11-2; D is undetermined. The CDR3 contains 16 residues. The V end lost 5 bases, the J end lost 0 bases, and 14 bases lay between the germline ends. Germline V lookup: CDR1 SGHAT, CDR2 FQNNGV. The CDR3: CASSRGPSSSYNEQFF. The CDR3 region has the DNA TGTGCCAGCAGCCGCGGACCCTCTAGCTCCTACAATGAGCAGTTCTTC.

At least ten counts were recorded for this clonotype. This chain links TRBV20-1 with TRBJ2-5; maybe TRBD2 (5 bases). Germline V CDR1 and CDR2: DFQATT, SNEGSKA (reference sequence). V shed 2 bases and J shed 1 base, with 5 bases lying between them. The CDR3 covers 12 residues. CDR3: CSARTSQETQYF. The CDR3 coding sequence is TGCAGTGCTAGAACTAGCCAAGAGACCCAGTACTTC.

This clonotype has at least ten counts. This chain uses TRBV20-1 with TRBJ1-1; a possible D gene is TRBD1 (6 bases). Germline values: CDR1 DFQATT, CDR2 SNEGSKA (reference sequence). The CDR3 contains 15 residues. The V gene lost 3 bases and the J gene lost 4 bases, with 18 bases spanning the gap. The CDR3 loop is CSASGFGGPITEAFF. The CDR3 bases are TGCAGTGCTAGTGGCTTTGGGGGGCCCATCACTGAAGCTTTCTTT.

This clonotype was seen many times. The CDR3 region is CASSPRRGEGKLFF. The CDR3 bases are TGTGCCAGCTCACCCCGACGAGGGGAGGGAAAACTGTTTTTT. J is TRBJ1-4 and V is TRBV18, with a possible D match to TRBD1 (5 bases). The V gene lost 3 bases and the J gene lost 10 bases, with 15 bases spanning the gap. The CDR3 covers 14 residues. Germline loops: CDR1 KGHSH, CDR2 LQKENI.